Listed below are T cell receptor beta chains from one sample, sequenced in a study of blood T cell repertoires in COVID-19. Assay: immunoSEQ multiplex PCR; the TCRdb copy retains only in-frame clones and omits some. Here the sample spans roughly 200,000 clones, roughly four fifths being singletons. Specimen: PBMCs or T cells enriched from blood (not recorded which). These receptors all come from a middle-aged man who had recovered from COVID-19. The CDR3 runs from the conserved cysteine through the conserved F or W. The D gene is left open where the match is weak. Not all rows give a size; the values are once, few, many and, for expanded clones, a class.

abundance: -; v_gene: TRBV24-1; j_gene: TRBJ1-5; d_gene: -; CDR3aa: CATSYRDSNQPQHF; CDR3nt: TGTGCCACCAGTTACAGGGATAGCAATCAGCCCCAGCATTTT
abundance: once; v_gene: TRBV27; j_gene: TRBJ1-3; d_gene: -; CDR3aa: CASSLRSGANTIYF; CDR3nt: TGTGCCAGCAGCCTCAGATCGGGAGCAAACACCATATATTTT
abundance: -; v_gene: TRBV9; j_gene: TRBJ2-3; d_gene: TRBD1; CDR3aa: CASSVKGAGTDTQYF; CDR3nt: TGTGCCAGCAGCGTAAAGGGGGCAGGGACAGATACGCAGTATTTT
abundance: few; v_gene: TRBV4-1; j_gene: TRBJ2-1; d_gene: TRBD1; CDR3aa: CASSQIGPGQGNEQFF; CDR3nt: TGCGCCAGCAGCCAAATCGGACCGGGACAGGGCAATGAGCAGTTCTTC
abundance: -; v_gene: TRBV3-1/TRBV3-2; j_gene: TRBJ1-1; d_gene: -; CDR3aa: CASSQVRDTEAFF; CDR3nt: TGTGCCAGCAGCCAAGTGAGGGATACTGAAGCTTTCTTT
abundance: -; v_gene: TRBV5-1; j_gene: TRBJ1-1; d_gene: TRBD1; CDR3aa: CASSLSGGTEAFF; CDR3nt: TGCGCCAGCAGCCTTTCAGGGGGGACTGAAGCTTTCTTT
abundance: -; v_gene: TRBV5-6; j_gene: TRBJ2-6; d_gene: -; CDR3aa: CASSPAGSGANVLTF; CDR3nt: TGTGCCAGCAGCCCCGCCGGCTCTGGGGCCAACGTCCTGACTTTC
abundance: once; v_gene: TRBV5-1; j_gene: TRBJ1-2; d_gene: -; CDR3aa: CASSLERGESYGYTF; CDR3nt: TGCGCCAGCAGCTTGGAAAGGGGCGAATCATATGGCTACACCTTC
abundance: -; v_gene: TRBV18; j_gene: TRBJ1-4; d_gene: TRBD1; CDR3aa: CASLRDRANNEKLFF; CDR3nt: TGTGCCAGCCTACGGGACAGGGCGAATAATGAAAAACTGTTTTTT
abundance: -; v_gene: TRBV9; j_gene: TRBJ1-6; d_gene: TRBD1; CDR3aa: CASSTGTGGYSPLHF; CDR3nt: TGTGCCAGCAGCACCGGGACAGGGGGCTATTCACCCCTCCACTTT
abundance: once; v_gene: TRBV6-5; j_gene: TRBJ1-1; d_gene: -; CDR3aa: CASTLDRKAFF; CDR3nt: TGTGCCAGCACCTTAGACAGGAAAGCTTTCTTT
abundance: -; v_gene: TRBV9; j_gene: TRBJ2-7; d_gene: TRBD1; CDR3aa: CASSSQTGSVYEQYF; CDR3nt: TGTGCCAGCAGCAGCCAGACAGGGTCGGTCTACGAGCAGTACTTC
abundance: -; v_gene: TRBV10-1; j_gene: TRBJ2-1; d_gene: TRBD2; CDR3aa: CASSESAGRDEQFF; CDR3nt: TGCGCCAGCAGTGAGTCAGCGGGGAGGGATGAGCAGTTCTTC
abundance: -; v_gene: TRBV7-9; j_gene: TRBJ2-1; d_gene: -; CDR3aa: CASSLGGKVGANYNEQFF; CDR3nt: TGTGCCAGCAGCTTAGGGGGAAAGGTAGGGGCAAATTACAATGAGCAGTTCTTC
abundance: -; v_gene: TRBV2; j_gene: TRBJ1-6; d_gene: -; CDR3aa: CASSGRENSPLHF; CDR3nt: TGTGCCAGCAGTGGGAGGGAAAATTCACCCCTCCACTTT
abundance: -; v_gene: TRBV5-1; j_gene: TRBJ2-1; d_gene: -; CDR3aa: CASSPREASSYNEQFF; CDR3nt: TGCGCCAGCAGCCCGCGTGAGGCTAGCTCCTACAATGAGCAGTTCTTC
abundance: many; v_gene: TRBV29-1; j_gene: TRBJ2-1; d_gene: TRBD2; CDR3aa: CSVSIPSGSVKSYNEQFF; CDR3nt: TGCAGCGTTTCTATACCTAGCGGGAGTGTAAAATCCTACAATGAGCAGTTCTTC
abundance: -; v_gene: TRBV5-4; j_gene: TRBJ2-2; d_gene: -; CDR3aa: CASRSDLLNTGELFF; CDR3nt: TGTGCCAGCAGGTCGGACTTGTTGAACACCGGGGAGCTGTTTTTT
abundance: -; v_gene: TRBV9; j_gene: TRBJ2-3; d_gene: TRBD1; CDR3aa: CASSPTGMITTDTQYF; CDR3nt: TGTGCCAGCAGTCCGACAGGGATGATTACCACAGATACGCAGTATTTT
abundance: -; v_gene: TRBV14; j_gene: TRBJ2-3; d_gene: TRBD2; CDR3aa: CASSLAGAPDTQYF; CDR3nt: TGTGCCAGCAGCCTAGCGGGGGCCCCAGATACGCAGTATTTT